The T cell receptor beta chain under discussion was sequenced for a study of blood T cell repertoires in COVID-19. Study overall: The origin of the acute and convalescent COVID-19 samples was the United States, Italy and Spain. Sample material is recorded as cDNA or gDNA derived from T cells, B-cell-depleted T cells, or PBMCs.

The V gene's germline CDR1 is SGHTA and CDR2 FQGTGA. With 5 bases removed from V and 5 bases from J, the gap between germline ends came to 10 bases. This CDR3 is 13 amino acids long. This clone came up a few times. As originally analysed: Reference gene primer amplification in the assay estimated nucleated cell counts. Profiling relied on immunoSEQ multiplex PCR, and the TCRdb table lists in-frame clones only, not all of them. V, J and clone size derive from that table, while D and trimming were established from the DNA sequence. The sample lists 150,000 to 200,000 clones, about 93% occurring once. The sequenced material came from peripheral blood. The sequence came from a woman in her 50s with acute or convalescent COVID-19. The chain carries TRBV7-3 and TRBJ2-1, with D possibly matching TRBD2 (6 bases). In DNA, the CDR3 is TGTGCCAGCAGCCAAAGACTAGACAATGAGCAGTTCTTC. This sequence encodes CASSQRLDNEQFF.